A single sample gave rise to the 10 T cell receptor beta chains below, sequenced in a study of beta chain features in type 1 diabetes. What these receptors recognize is not known. Study conclusions and caveats: All four CD4+ subsets from Type 1 diabetes patients carried moderately but significantly shorter TCRB CDR3s.

Expressed TCRB transcripts were sequenced because the entire RNA isolate underwent reverse transcription. Only in-frame clones appear in the TCRdb table, and some are missing; sequencing was by immunoSEQ multiplex PCR. The sample includes about 710,000 clones, about 14% seen only once; the top ten take around 0.04%. The sample consisted of naive CD4+ T cells from blood. Source of these receptors: a man younger than 35 with type 1 diabetes.

This clone has only a few counts. V usage is TRBV5-4 and J usage is TRBJ2-2; D is perhaps TRBD1 or TRBD2 (6 bases each). The germline V gene has CDR1 SGHNT and CDR2 YYREEE (reference sequence). V was cut by 4 bases and J by 3 bases, with 25 bases left in between. The CDR3 sequence is 19 residues long. CDR3 region: CASSISWGASGPYTGELFF. In DNA form, the CDR3 reads TGTGCCAGCAGCATCTCCTGGGGGGCCTCCGGGCCTTACACCGGGGAGCTGTTTTTT.

This chain joins TRBV27 and TRBJ2-2, with 8 bases fitting TRBD1. V was pared by 5 bases and J by 6 bases, with 5 bases of the junction left unmatched. Germline CDR1 and CDR2: MNHEY and SMNVEV (reference sequence). CDR3 length: 14 residues. The CDR3 nucleotides are TGTGCCAGCAGTCCGACAGGGGCCCCCGGGGAGCTGTTTTTT. Translating gives CASSPTGAPGELFF.

V usage is TRBV30 and J usage is TRBJ1-6; TRBD1 matches at 8 bases. This CDR3 spans 15 amino acids. Losses at the gene ends were 5 bases for V and 1 base for J; bases not matched to a gene: 4. Per germline, CDR1 GTSNPN and CDR2 SVGIG (reference sequence). The CDR3 nucleotides are TGTGCCTGGGGAGGACAGGGTTCCTATAATTCACCCCTCCACTTT. Protein sequence: CAWGGQGSYNSPLHF. The variable domain in full, completed from reference TRBV30 and TRBJ1-6, reads SQTIHQWPATLVQPVGSPLSLECTVEGTSNPNLYWYRQAAGRGLQLLFYSVGIGQISSEVPQNLSASRPQDRQFILSSKKLLLSDSGFYLCAWGGQGSYNSPLHFGNGTRLTVT.

CDR3 nucleotides: TGCGCCAGCATTCCGACTAGCGGGCAGGACGATGAGCAGTTCTTC. Protein product: CASIPTSGQDDEQFF. The chain has TRBV10-2 and TRBJ2-1, with 10 nucleotides matching TRBD2. With 7 bases clipped from V and 8 bases from J, the junction kept 11 bases outside the gene matches. CDR1 and CDR2 from the germline V gene are WSHSY and SAAADI. This CDR3 spans 15 amino acids.

This chain joins TRBV9 and TRBJ2-2, with D perhaps matching TRBD2 (6 bases). Germline CDR1 is SGDLS and CDR2 is YYNGEE. The CDR3 is 15 residues long. V was trimmed by 3 bases and J by 5 bases, leaving 14 bases between them. CDR3 region: CASSGLAGGTGELFF. CDR3 nucleotides: TGTGCCAGCAGCGGATTAGCAGGAGGGACCGGGGAGCTGTTTTTT.

This chain connects TRBV7-6 to TRBJ2-4, with TRBD1 identical over 7 bases. CDR3 length: 19 amino acids. Germline V gene sequence: CDR1 SGHVS, CDR2 FNYEAQ. V was clipped by 5 bases and J by 0 bases; unmatched bases: 16. DNA of the CDR3: TGTGCCAGCAGCACCGAACCCAACAGGACAGGTTTAGCCAAAAACATTCAGTACTTC. This encodes CASSTEPNRTGLAKNIQYF.

This sequence joins TRBV4-2 and TRBJ2-5, with D possibly matching TRBD1 (6 bases). With 1 base removed from V and 4 bases from J, the gap between germline ends came to 10 bases. Germline-derived CDR1 and CDR2 are LGHNA and YNFKEQ. The CDR3 totals 14 residues. This CDR3 is CASSQGAGVETQYF. In DNA form, the CDR3 reads TGTGCCAGCAGCCAAGGAGCAGGGGTAGAGACCCAGTACTTC.

This chain connects TRBV10-2 to TRBJ2-6; D is uncertain. This CDR3 is built from 13 residues. CDR1 and CDR2 from the germline V gene are WSHSY and SAAADI. The V gene lost 6 bases and the J gene lost 2 bases, with 5 bases spanning the gap. CDR3 DNA sequence: TGCGCCAGCAGGAGTGCTGGGGCCAACGTCCTGACTTTC. Amino acid sequence: CASRSAGANVLTF.

There are a few counts of this clone. The chain uses TRBV4-3 and TRBJ2-1, with D possibly matching TRBD2 (7 bases). Germline CDR1 reads LGHNA; CDR2 reads YSLEER. The CDR3 length is 14 residues. Trimming took 1 base from V and 9 from J, leaving 13 bases between them. The CDR3 sequence is CASSQAGGGAEQFF. CDR3 nucleotides: TGCGCCAGCAGCCAAGCAGGTGGGGGGGCTGAGCAGTTCTTC.

CDR3 protein: CASSAPGGSGEQYF. CDR3 nucleotides: TGTGCCAGCAGTGCTCCAGGGGGCAGTGGCGAGCAGTACTTC. The rearrangement uses TRBV27 and TRBJ2-7; 8 positions match TRBD1. The CDR3 is 14 residues long. In germline, CDR1 is MNHEY, CDR2 SMNVEV (reference sequence). The ends lost 5 bases at V and 6 bases at J; junction bases unmatched: 9.